The rows below give T cell receptor beta chains drawn from one sample of a study of T cell responses to AZD1222 COVID-19 vaccine. Sequencing was performed with immunoSEQ multiplex PCR; in TCRdb, only in-frame clones are kept and a portion is missing. Among around 50,000 clones listed, around 84% were seen once. Sequencing was performed on peripheral blood, taken on day 0 of AZD1222 vaccination. The receptors were gathered from an adult in good health. Both conserved end residues are part of each CDR3. A D gene is named only where the DNA matches it firmly. Part of the rows lack a size; the others show once, few, many or a class for expanded clones.

D	size	V	J	CDR3	DNA
-	-	TRBV24-1	TRBJ2-2	CATSEGSSTTGELFF	TGTGCCACCAGTGAAGGGTCTTCCACCACCGGGGAGCTGTTTTTT
-	-	TRBV6-6	TRBJ2-7	CASSAGGATSDEQYF	TGTGCCAGCAGCGCGGGTGGGGCCACCAGCGACGAGCAGTACTTC
-	-	TRBV28	TRBJ1-5	CASSRRGGSNQPQHF	TGTGCCAGCAGTAGAAGAGGGGGTTCCAATCAGCCCCAGCATTTT
-	-	TRBV5-6	TRBJ1-2	CASSLPGNYGYTF	TGTGCCAGCAGCTTGCCGGGAAACTATGGCTACACCTTC
-	-	TRBV5-1	TRBJ1-4	CASSPREGLEKLFF	TGCGCCAGCAGCCCTCGAGAGGGGCTTGAAAAACTGTTTTTT
TRBD1	-	TRBV15	TRBJ1-5	CATSTRIRDRGFGQPQHF	TGTGCCACCAGCACTAGAATCCGGGACAGGGGTTTCGGTCAGCCCCAGCATTTT
-	-	TRBV5-1	TRBJ2-6	CASSSSGFGHSGANVLTF	TGCGCCAGCAGCTCTTCGGGTTTTGGACACTCTGGGGCCAACGTCCTGACTTTC
TRBD2	-	TRBV12-5	TRBJ2-3	CASGTPLERGGITDTQYF	TGTGCTAGTGGTACCCCCTTAGAGCGGGGGGGCATCACAGATACGCAGTATTTT
-	-	TRBV4-1	TRBJ2-7	CASSHLHEQYF	TGCGCCAGCAGCCATTTACACGAGCAGTACTTC
-	-	TRBV12-3/TRBV12-4	TRBJ2-3	CASSYLNTDTQYF	TGTGCCAGCAGTTACCTGAACACAGATACGCAGTATTTT
-	-	TRBV28	TRBJ1-2	CANQEKEGYGYTF	TGTGCCAACCAGGAGAAGGAGGGCTATGGCTACACCTTC
-	few	TRBV7-2	TRBJ1-3	CASSPAVRSSGNTIYF	TGTGCCAGCAGCCCAGCCGTCCGGAGCTCTGGAAACACCATATATTTT
TRBD2	-	TRBV11-2	TRBJ2-7	CASSLPGLAAQQYF	TGTGCCAGCAGCTTACCGGGACTAGCGGCCCAGCAGTACTTC
TRBD2	-	TRBV2	TRBJ2-5	CASSLGTSGGRETQYF	TGTGCCAGCAGTCTCGGGACTAGCGGGGGCAGGGAGACCCAGTACTTC
-	-	TRBV5-1	TRBJ2-3	CASRRDSTDTQYF	TGCGCCAGCAGGAGAGATAGCACAGATACGCAGTATTTT
-	-	TRBV7-6	TRBJ2-3	CASSLDGTRSDTQYF	TGTGCCAGCAGCTTAGACGGGACGCGGTCTGATACGCAGTATTTT
TRBD2	once	TRBV5-1	TRBJ2-7	CASSLSTTSGSSYEQYF	TGCGCCAGCAGCTTGTCTACTACTAGCGGGAGTTCCTACGAGCAGTACTTC